The 23 T cell receptor beta chains given below trace back to one sample, sequenced in a study of immune characterization of retroperitoneal liposarcoma. Each CDR3 protein is one row after TCRdb ran MiXCR on the PCR reads. Among 10,000 or so distinct CDR3 sequences listed, about a quarter were seen once. What was sequenced was tumor tissue. The receptors stem from a male donor with retroperitoneal liposarcoma.

V and J are TRBV6-5 and TRBJ2-1; 9 nucleotides agree with TRBD2. Germline V gives CDR1 MNHEY, CDR2 SVGAGI. V lost 6 bases to trimming and J lost 0 bases; unmatched junction nucleotides: 9. The length of the CDR3 is 17 residues. The CDR3 nucleotides read TGTGCCAGCAGCCGAGACCCACTAGCGGGCTCCTACAATGAGCAGTTCTTC. It translates to CASSRDPLAGSYNEQFF.

The sample holds many counts of this clonotype. V is TRBV11-3 and J is TRBJ2-1, with 7 bases matching TRBD2. Germline CDR1 reads SGHNT; CDR2 reads YENEEA. The CDR3 length is 13 residues. V gave up 5 bases and J gave up 10 bases; unmatched junction bases: 8. In DNA form, the CDR3 reads TGTGCCAGCAGCGCCGGGATCGGGAGGGAGCAGTTCTTC. Protein product: CASSAGIGREQFF.

A remark on this clonotype: Given a much more abundant clone one base away, this may be a read error. The chain is built from TRBV6-1 and TRBJ2-1; 9 bases fit TRBD2. The J call could be wrong; TRBJ2-5 is a better fit for the DNA end. The CDR3 spans 15 residues. Germline CDR1 MNHNS, CDR2 SASEGT. CDR3 in amino acids: CASSDLAGRQETQYF. As DNA, the CDR3 is TGTGCCAGCAGTGACCTAGCGGGGAGGCAGGAGACCCAGTACTTC.

The rearrangement uses TRBV12-3 or TRBV12-4 and TRBJ2-5; the D gene could be TRBD1 or TRBD2 (5 bases each). Trimming took 5 bases from V and 1 from J, leaving 11 bases between them. This CDR3 comprises 14 residues. This chain's CDR3 is CASSMRGSQETQYF. CDR3 DNA: TGTGCCAGCAGTATGAGGGGATCCCAAGAGACCCAGTACTTC.

This clonotype appeared a few times. The CDR3 region is CASSLSETQYF. The CDR3 DNA follows: TGTGCCAGCAGTTTGTCGGAGACCCAGTACTTC. V usage is TRBV12-3 or TRBV12-4 and J usage is TRBJ2-3, with unresolved D. With the DNA end fitting TRBJ2-5 better, the J assignment may be wrong. The CDR3 contains 11 residues.

This clonotype is labeled large. The chain uses TRBV7-2 and TRBJ2-3, with 15 bases lining up with TRBD2. Trimming removed 3 bases from V and 9 bases from J; junction bases left unmatched: 10. Germline-derived CDR1 and CDR2 are SGHTA and FQGNSA. The CDR3 sequence is 17 residues long. The CDR3 sequence: CASSFGTSGRQGETQYF. The CDR3 nucleotides read TGTGCCAGCAGCTTTGGGACTAGCGGGAGGCAGGGGGAAACGCAGTATTTT.

The chain links TRBV7-6 to TRBJ1-1; D unresolved. The CDR3 runs 14 residues. Trimming shortened V by 0 bases and J by 7 bases, and 12 bases separated the two germline ends. Germline CDR1 and CDR2: SGHVS and FNYEAQ. In DNA, the CDR3 is TGTGCCAGCAGCTTAGCAGCGTTCTGGATTGAAGCTTTCTTT. As protein: CASSLAAFWIEAFF. Supplemented by reference TRBV7-6 and TRBJ1-1, the full variable domain reads GAGVSQSPRYKVTKRGQDVALRCDPISGHVSLYWYRQALGQGPEFLTYFNYEAQQDKSGLPNDRFSAERPEGSISTLTIQRTEQRDSAMYRCASSLAAFWIEAFFGQGTRLTVV.

This clonotype was seen many times. J is TRBJ2-1 and V is TRBV6-6; D unresolved. Matching the DNA end better, TRBJ2-5 makes the J call doubtful. The germline gives CDR1 MNHNY, CDR2 SVGAGI (reference sequence). The CDR3 has 14 residues. The CDR3 spells CASSYSATRRTQYF. The CDR3 region has the DNA TGTGCCAGCAGTTACTCGGCCACTCGGCGGACCCAGTACTTC.

Ten or more counts support this clonotype. The chain uses TRBV12-3 or TRBV12-4 and TRBJ2-1; 9 bases agree with TRBD2. The DNA end lines up better with TRBJ2-7; the J call may be wrong. The CDR3 spans 17 residues. Written as DNA, the CDR3 is TGTGCCAGCACTCCCGGGAGAGTTAGCGGGAGAAGGTACGAGCAGTACTTC. Translated: CASTPGRVSGRRYEQYF.

The V and J genes are TRBV6-5 and TRBJ2-1; D is ambiguous. V shed 2 bases and J shed 10 bases, with 9 bases lying between them. CDR1 and CDR2 (germline): MNHEY, SVGAGI. CDR3 length equals 12 residues. The CDR3 loop is CASSYAAYEQFF. The CDR3 nucleotides read TGTGCCAGCAGTTACGCCGCCTACGAGCAGTTCTTC.

This clonotype has at least ten counts. The chain links TRBV7-2 to TRBJ1-2; a weak D match, TRBD1 (5 bases). V was cut by 4 bases and J by 5 bases, with 8 bases left in between. In germline, CDR1 is SGHTA, CDR2 FQGNSA. The CDR3 has 12 residues. The CDR3 region is CASSSDRYGYTF. The DNA for the CDR3 is TGTGCCAGCAGCTCAGACAGATATGGCTACACCTTC.

The V and J genes are TRBV7-6 and TRBJ2-1, with TRBD2 matching over 7 bases. Unmatched junction bases numbered 6, after V lost 1 base and J lost 9 bases. Germline-derived CDR1 and CDR2 are SGHVS and FNYEAQ. The CDR3 extends over 14 amino acids. CDR3 region: CASSLGLAIGEQFF. Here the CDR3 DNA reads TGTGCCAGCAGCTTAGGACTAGCTATCGGTGAGCAGTTCTTC.

This chain joins TRBV6-1 and TRBJ2-3; D unclear. V shed 3 bases and J shed 9 bases, with 19 bases lying between them. Germline CDR1 reads MNHNS; CDR2 reads SASEGT. The CDR3 consists of 15 residues. The CDR3 coding sequence is TGTGCCAGCAGTGATGAAGGAGCCTCCCCGAGGACGCAGTATTTT. Translated: CASSDEGASPRTQYF.

The rearrangement links TRBV4-1 to TRBJ1-5; no firm D call. Trimming took off 0 bases at V and 5 bases at J, with 11 bases between the two ends. CDR1 MGHRA and CDR2 YSYEKL come from the germline V gene. The length of the CDR3 is 15 residues. The CDR3 here is CASSQDRGGHQPQHF. Written as DNA, the CDR3 is TGCGCCAGCAGCCAAGATAGAGGAGGTCATCAGCCCCAGCATTTT.

This chain connects TRBV11-1 to TRBJ2-5; D possibly corresponds to TRBD2 (5 bases). The CDR3 loop spans 15 amino acids. Germline V gives CDR1 SGHAT, CDR2 FQDESV (reference sequence). Deletions cut 2 bases from V and 11 bases from J, with 21 bases between. For the CDR3, the DNA is TGTGCCAGCAGCTTACGGGGATTCCAACGGAATGAGCAGTACTTC. It is translated as CASSLRGFQRNEQYF.

The table lists this clonotype with many counts. The V gene is TRBV6-1, the J gene TRBJ2-1; D is perhaps TRBD2 (5 bases). The length of the CDR3 is 15 residues. V lost 5 bases and J lost 12, with 23 bases in between. The V gene's germline CDR1 is MNHNS and CDR2 SASEGT. CDR3 bases: TGTGCCAGCAGTCCCCCCGGGGTTGTGTCGGCTGGGCAGTTCTTC. Its protein product is CASSPPGVVSAGQFF.

By proportion, this clonotype is medium-sized. The rearrangement joins TRBV7-2 to TRBJ2-3; D may be TRBD1 (7 bases). CDR3 length: 17 amino acids. The V end lost 5 bases, the J end lost 4 bases, and 22 bases lay between the germline ends. Germline CDR1 SGHTA, CDR2 FQGNSA. CDR3 DNA: TGTGCCAGCAGCGGGTTAGGGGGCGGGATGCGATCAGATACGCAGTATTTT. Its protein product is CASSGLGGGMRSDTQYF.

This clonotype was seen only a few times. The chain links TRBV7-2 to TRBJ2-3, with a weak D call TRBD1 (5 bases). The CDR3 is made up of 14 amino acids. CDR1 and CDR2 from the germline V gene are SGHTA and FQGNSA. The V end was cut by 1 base, the J end by 6 bases, with 11 bases between. CDR3 in DNA: TGTGCCAGCAGCTTAGTGGCAGGGTTCGATACGCAGTATTTT. Translating gives CASSLVAGFDTQYF.

This clonotype has just a few counts. This rearrangement joins TRBV7-2 to TRBJ1-2; D remains ambiguous. The CDR3 extends over 13 amino acids. Trimming took off 1 base at V and 2 bases at J, with 5 bases between the two ends. The germline CDR1 and CDR2 sequences are SGHTA and FQGNSA. CDR3 loop: CASSLDKNYGYTF. The CDR3 DNA reads TGTGCCAGCAGCTTAGACAAGAACTATGGCTACACCTTC.

This clonotype was counted a few times. The rearrangement links TRBV11-3 to TRBJ2-2; D unresolved. Germline V lookup: CDR1 SGHNT, CDR2 YENEEA. The CDR3 totals 16 residues. Trimming shortened V by 3 bases and J by 0 bases, and 11 bases separated the two germline ends. For the CDR3, the DNA is TGTGCCAGCAGCTTCGCCTTTGGGGCGAACACCGGGGAGCTGTTTTTT. Amino acid sequence: CASSFAFGANTGELFF.

This clonotype is medium-sized (0.01 to 0.1%) within its sample. This chain uses TRBV6-6 with TRBJ2-5; D unclear. Trimming removed 2 bases at V and 5 bases at J, with 9 bases between. Germline V gene data show CDR1 as MNHNY and CDR2 as SVGAGI (reference sequence). This CDR3 is 13 amino acids long. The CDR3 spells CASSYDTLETQYF. CDR3 coding DNA: TGTGCCAGCAGTTACGACACTCTCGAGACCCAGTACTTC.

This clonotype was picked up a small number of times. This chain connects TRBV7-2 to TRBJ1-6; maybe TRBD1 (5 bases). Germline V gene data show CDR1 as SGHTA and CDR2 as FQGNSA. V was pared by 8 bases and J by 10 bases, with 15 bases between. This CDR3 region has 13 residues. Here the CDR3 DNA reads TGTGCCAGCTTGGGGGTCGGGAACTCACCCCTCCACTTT. It translates to CASLGVGNSPLHF. Full variable domain (missing parts from reference TRBV7-2 and TRBJ1-6): GAGVSQSPSNKVTEKGKDVELRCDPISGHTALYWYRQSLGQGLEFLIYFQGNSAPDKSGLPSDRFSAERTGGSVSTLTIQRTQQEDSAVYLCASLGVGNSPLHFGNGTRLTVT.

This clonotype turned up a few times. The rearrangement links TRBV6-1 to TRBJ1-2, with D uncertain. Trimming removed 9 bases from V and 6 bases from J, with 20 bases in between. CDR3 size: 14 residues. Per the germline V gene, CDR1 is MNHNS and CDR2 is SASEGT. The CDR3 region is CASSAGNGVDGYTF. CDR3 nucleotides: TGTGCCAGTTCGGCAGGCAACGGGGTGGATGGCTACACCTTC.